A single sample is the source of the 5 T cell receptor beta chains below, sequenced in a study of cytomegalovirus exposure and HLA in healthy donors. 60 Vbeta and 13 Jbeta primers were used in PCR. Using immunoSEQ multiplex PCR, the repertoire was profiled, and TCRdb retains in-frame clones only, with some absent. Of 200,000 or so clones listed, approximately 80% are singletons. The sample taken for sequencing was PBMCs. The receptors shown here come from a woman aged 18 to 35 in good health and CMV-seropositive.

The chain carries TRBV29-1 and TRBJ2-7; 8 bases fit TRBD1. The V segment lost 7 bases and the J segment 3 bases; nucleotides outside the gene matches: 11. The CDR3 extends over 14 amino acids. The germline V gene has CDR1 SQVTM and CDR2 ANQGSEA. The CDR3 loop is CSGSLLQGDYEQYF. As DNA, the CDR3 is TGCAGCGGTTCGCTGCTACAGGGGGACTACGAGCAGTACTTC.

The chain uses TRBV10-3 and TRBJ2-1; tentative D call: TRBD1 (5 bases). Germline CDR1 reads ENHRY; CDR2 reads SYGVKD. The CDR3 has 12 amino acids. Trimming took 5 bases from V and 8 from J, leaving 10 bases between them. This chain's CDR3 is CAISPQGYEQFF. DNA of the CDR3: TGTGCCATCAGTCCCCAGGGATATGAGCAGTTCTTC.

This sequence joins TRBV5-1 and TRBJ1-2; no reliable D call. Germline assignment: CDR1 SGHRS and CDR2 YFSETQ. The ends were cut back, 4 bases at V and 8 bases at J, with 12 bases in the middle. The CDR3 loop spans 12 amino acids. CDR3 coding DNA: TGCGCCAGCAGCCTGGACTTCAGGGGCTACACCTTC. This codes for CASSLDFRGYTF.

This chain connects TRBV2 to TRBJ1-6, with D possibly being TRBD1 (6 bases). V was pared by 8 bases and J by 2 bases, with 10 bases between. The germline CDR1 and CDR2 sequences are SNHLY and FYNNEI. This CDR3 contains 14 residues. The DNA of the CDR3 is TGTGCCAGCGCACGGACAGCCTATAATTCACCCCTCCACTTT. Translated, it gives CASARTAYNSPLHF.

This clone was found a few times. The V call is TRBV14, the J call TRBJ2-1, with 7 bases that match TRBD1. The V gene's germline CDR1 is SGHDN and CDR2 FVKESK. The CDR3 is 14 amino acids. The junction had 3 bases not matched to a gene; V was cut back by 1 base and J by 6 bases. This CDR3 is CASSQVTGSNEQFF. CDR3 in DNA: TGTGCCAGCAGCCAAGTGACAGGGTCCAATGAGCAGTTCTTC.